What follows are 23 T cell receptor beta chains derived from one specimen sequenced in a study of T cell responses to AZD1222 COVID-19 vaccine. The method was immunoSEQ multiplex PCR; TCRdb's version includes in-frame clones alone and lacks a portion of them. In the table there are some 100,000 clones, 70% to 90% of which are singletons. Sequencing was performed on peripheral blood, taken on day 0 of AZD1222 vaccination. Source of these receptors: an adult in good health.

The CDR3 nucleotides are TGTGCCAGCAGATCGGGACAGGGCACCACCTACGAGCAGTACTTC. It encodes CASRSGQGTTYEQYF. The chain employs TRBV28 and TRBJ2-7, with 9 bases that match TRBD1. From germline, CDR1 is MDHEN and CDR2 SYDVKM. There are 15 residues in the CDR3. Trimming at V came to 6 bases and at J to 2 bases, leaving 8 bases not matched to a gene.

The chain carries TRBV19 and TRBJ2-7; 9 nucleotides line up with TRBD1. The CDR3 length is 16 residues. Unmatched junction bases numbered 10, after V lost 4 bases and J lost 3 bases. Germline-derived CDR1 and CDR2 are LNHDA and SQIVND (reference sequence). The CDR3 sequence: CASSTDRDRDVYEQYF. For the CDR3, the DNA is TGTGCCAGTAGTACCGACCGGGACAGGGATGTCTACGAGCAGTACTTC. Looking up the rest from reference TRBV19 and TRBJ2-7 gives the full variable domain: DGGITQSPKYLFRKEGQNVTLSCEQNLNHDAMYWYRQDPGQGLRLIYYSQIVNDFQKGDIAEGYSVSREKKESFPLTVTSAQKNPTAFYLCASSTDRDRDVYEQYFGPGTRLTVT.

The chain has TRBV3-1 (or the pseudogene TRBV3-2) and TRBJ1-4; D not certain. Germline-derived CDR1 and CDR2 are LGHDT and YNNKEL (reference sequence). The CDR3 spans 13 residues. The germline V and J ends were trimmed by 2 bases and 10 bases, with 11 bases remaining between them. The CDR3 spells CASSQSGVGKLFF. The CDR3 coding sequence is TGTGCCAGCAGCCAAAGCGGGGTTGGAAAACTGTTTTTT.

The chain is built from TRBV28 and TRBJ1-1, with D unclear. This CDR3 is built from 14 residues. V lost 6 bases to trimming and J lost 2 bases, with 13 bases between them. Germline-derived CDR1 and CDR2 are MDHEN and SYDVKM. CDR3 DNA sequence: TGTGCCAGCAGGCCCATGGGCCTAAACACTGAAGCTTTCTTT. It specifies CASRPMGLNTEAFF.

The genes are TRBV6-5 and TRBJ2-1; D call uncertain. Germline V lookup: CDR1 MNHEY, CDR2 SVGAGI. V was pared by 4 bases and J by 1 base, with 11 bases between. The CDR3 has 15 amino acids. The CDR3 coding sequence is TGTGCCAGCAGTTTGGGGATAATTTCCTACAATGAGCAGTTCTTC. It is translated as CASSLGIISYNEQFF.

This sequence joins TRBV29-1 and TRBJ1-1; D gene ambiguous. This CDR3 region has 13 residues. Germline V gene data show CDR1 as SQVTM and CDR2 as ANQGSEA. V shed 4 bases and J shed 4 bases, with 13 bases lying between them. Written as DNA, the CDR3 is TGCAGCGTTGTGAGGAGGGCCAGCACTGAAGCTTTCTTT. Translating gives CSVVRRASTEAFF.

The genes are TRBV2 and TRBJ2-5; maybe TRBD2 (6 bases). Between the trimmed V and J ends, which lost 6 bases and 5 bases, there was a span of 10 bases. The length of the CDR3 is 12 residues. Germline loops: CDR1 SNHLY, CDR2 FYNNEI. The CDR3 nucleotides are TGTGCCAGCAGAGGTGGGGGGGAGACCCAGTACTTC. This gives the protein CASRGGGETQYF.

The chain employs TRBV9 and TRBJ1-1; 8 nucleotides align to TRBD1. The CDR3 is 15 residues long. V gave up 4 bases and J gave up 0 bases; unmatched junction bases: 5. Germline lookup yields CDR1 SGDLS and CDR2 YYNGEE. CDR3 in amino acids: CASSFGQGLNTEAFF. As DNA, the CDR3 is TGTGCCAGCAGCTTCGGACAGGGCTTGAACACTGAAGCTTTCTTT.

This clone was observed a handful of times. The V gene is TRBV18, the J gene TRBJ2-7; D is perhaps TRBD1 or TRBD2 (5 bases each). Germline-derived CDR1 and CDR2 are KGHSH and LQKENI. The CDR3 covers 14 residues. Trimming shortened V by 2 bases and J by 0 bases, and 8 bases separated the two germline ends. CDR3 sequence reads: CASSPGTVSYEQYF. CDR3 nucleotides: TGTGCCAGCTCACCAGGGACGGTCTCCTACGAGCAGTACTTC.

The J gene is TRBJ1-3, the V gene TRBV6-5; the D is unclear. Trimming removed 0 bases from V and 11 bases from J, with 14 bases in between. The length of the CDR3 is 14 residues. Germline-derived CDR1 and CDR2 are MNHEY and SVGAGI. The CDR3 DNA reads TGTGCCAGCAGTTACTCGAAGTCAGCTTTCGCCATATATTTT. Translating gives CASSYSKSAFAIYF.

This clone was seen once. The rearrangement joins TRBV2 to TRBJ2-1, with TRBD1 matching over 7 bases. The CDR3 totals 13 residues. V gave up 5 bases and J gave up 4 bases; unmatched junction bases: 2. Germline assignment: CDR1 SNHLY and CDR2 FYNNEI. This chain's CDR3 is CASSLGQYNEQFF. CDR3 bases: TGTGCCAGCAGTTTGGGACAGTACAATGAGCAGTTCTTC.

V gene TRBV29-1 combines with J gene TRBJ2-1; D tentatively reads TRBD1 or TRBD2 (5 bases each). Trimming shortened V by 2 bases and J by 6 bases, and 26 bases separated the two germline ends. This CDR3 is built from 18 residues. CDR1 and CDR2 from the germline V gene are SQVTM and ANQGSEA. The CDR3 DNA is TGCAGCGTTGAACCCTCATCCGCCGCGGAAAGAGGGGTCAATGAGCAGTTCTTC. This gives the protein CSVEPSSAAERGVNEQFF.

The chain is built from TRBV7-2 and TRBJ1-1; D is perhaps TRBD1 (6 bases). Per germline, CDR1 SGHTA and CDR2 FQGNSA. The V end was cut by 5 bases, the J end by 0 bases, with 10 bases between. The CDR3 is 14 residues long. Written as DNA, the CDR3 is TGTGCCAGCAGCCGCGGACAGTTGAACACTGAAGCTTTCTTT. Residues: CASSRGQLNTEAFF.

Worth noting for this clone: The sample contains more than one DNA sequence encoding this CDR3. The rearrangement links TRBV7-9 to TRBJ1-1; 7 nucleotides line up with TRBD1. V lost 5 bases to trimming and J lost 0 bases; unmatched junction nucleotides: 6. Germline assignment: CDR1 SEHNR and CDR2 FQNEAQ (reference sequence). This CDR3 comprises 15 residues. CDR3 in amino acids: CASSPSGQLNTEAFF. The CDR3, as DNA: TGTGCCAGCAGCCCTTCGGGACAGCTGAACACTGAAGCTTTCTTT. Supplemented by reference TRBV7-9 and TRBJ1-1, the full variable domain reads DTGVSQNPRHKITKRGQNVTFRCDPISEHNRLYWYRQTLGQGPEFLTYFQNEAQLEKSRLLSDRFSAERPKGSFSTLEIQRTEQGDSAMYLCASSPSGQLNTEAFFGQGTRLTVV.

The rearrangement joins TRBV11-3 to TRBJ2-7; TRBD1 matches 8 bases. This CDR3 comprises 15 residues. Germline lookup yields CDR1 SGHNT and CDR2 YENEEA. The ends lost 6 bases at V and 3 bases at J; junction bases unmatched: 10. CDR3 sequence: CASSPGTGPYYEQYF. The DNA of the CDR3 is TGTGCCAGCAGTCCCGGGACAGGACCCTACTACGAGCAGTACTTC.

This clone was observed a few times. The chain uses TRBV4-1 and TRBJ1-2; TRBD1 matches 8 bases. The CDR3 consists of 15 residues. Germline V lookup: CDR1 MGHRA, CDR2 YSYEKL. V was pared by 0 bases and J by 7 bases, with 7 bases of the junction left unmatched. The CDR3: CASSQDLQGAFGYTF. For the CDR3, the DNA is TGCGCCAGCAGCCAAGATCTCCAGGGGGCTTTTGGCTACACCTTC.

The genes are TRBV2 and TRBJ1-5; D not resolved. Trimming cost V 7 bases and J 3 bases, with 16 bases left between them. The CDR3 spans 15 residues. Per the germline V gene, CDR1 is SNHLY and CDR2 is FYNNEI. Here the CDR3 reads CASKFQNSFNQPQHF. The CDR3 coding sequence is TGTGCCAGCAAATTTCAGAACAGTTTCAATCAGCCCCAGCATTTT.

Here the CDR3 DNA reads TGTGCCAGCAGCTTGCAACAGGGGGCCAACACCGGGGAGCTGTTTTTT. Amino acids: CASSLQQGANTGELFF. The J gene is TRBJ2-2, the V gene TRBV5-4; 9 nucleotides agree with TRBD1. CDR3 length: 16 residues. V dropped 1 base and J dropped 2; count of bases not matched to a gene: 3. Germline V lookup: CDR1 SGHNT, CDR2 YYREEE (reference sequence).

The chain couples TRBV4-1 to TRBJ1-3; TRBD1 agrees at 7 bases. With V trimmed by 4 bases and J by 0 bases, 12 bases remained unmatched. The CDR3 sequence is 18 residues long. CDR1 and CDR2 (germline): MGHRA, YSYEKL. CDR3 region: CASSLSVGDSRSGNTIYF. The DNA of the CDR3 is TGCGCCAGCAGCCTTTCGGTGGGGGACAGCCGCTCTGGAAACACCATATATTTT.

V gene TRBV4-1 combines with J gene TRBJ1-2; TRBD1 matches 7 bases. Germline V CDR1 and CDR2: MGHRA, YSYEKL. V lost 0 bases, J lost 5 bases, and 3 bases stayed unmatched. The CDR3 runs to 14 residues. The CDR3 here is CASSQDQGVYGYTF. The CDR3 DNA follows: TGCGCCAGCAGCCAAGATCAGGGGGTTTATGGCTACACCTTC.

The V gene is TRBV7-6, the J gene TRBJ2-2; 9 bases align to TRBD2. The CDR3 sequence is 14 residues long. Per the germline V gene, CDR1 is SGHVS and CDR2 is FNYEAQ. V shed 2 bases and J 7 bases; nucleotides not matched to a gene: 2. The CDR3 region has the DNA TGTGCCAGCAGCTTAACGACTAGCGGCGGGGAGCTGTTTTTT. It yields the protein CASSLTTSGGELFF.

The rearrangement uses TRBV19 and TRBJ2-5; D gene unclear. Trimming shortened V by 2 bases and J by 4 bases, and 5 bases separated the two germline ends. The CDR3 sequence is 12 residues long. Germline V gene lookup returns CDR1 LNHDA and CDR2 SQIVND (reference sequence). This chain's CDR3 is CASSILGETQYF. CDR3 in DNA: TGTGCCAGTAGTATACTGGGAGAGACCCAGTACTTC.

The V call is TRBV6-5, the J call TRBJ1-2; D is perhaps TRBD1 (5 bases). The CDR3 extends over 13 amino acids. In germline, CDR1 is MNHEY, CDR2 SVGAGI. V was trimmed by 6 bases and J by 4 bases, leaving 12 bases between them. For the CDR3, the DNA is TGTGCCAGCAGAATAGGGGATCGCTATGGCTACACCTTC. Amino acid sequence: CASRIGDRYGYTF.